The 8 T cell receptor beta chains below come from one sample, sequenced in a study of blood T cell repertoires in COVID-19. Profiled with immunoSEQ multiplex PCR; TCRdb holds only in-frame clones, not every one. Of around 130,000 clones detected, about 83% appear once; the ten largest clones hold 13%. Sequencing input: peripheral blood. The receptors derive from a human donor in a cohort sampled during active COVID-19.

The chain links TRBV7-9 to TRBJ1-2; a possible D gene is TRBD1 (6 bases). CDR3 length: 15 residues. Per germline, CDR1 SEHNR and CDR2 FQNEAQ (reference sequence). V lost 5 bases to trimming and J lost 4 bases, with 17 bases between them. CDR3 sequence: CASSPRTETIYGYTF. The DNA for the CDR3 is TGTGCCAGCAGCCCCAGGACAGAAACTATCTATGGCTACACCTTC.

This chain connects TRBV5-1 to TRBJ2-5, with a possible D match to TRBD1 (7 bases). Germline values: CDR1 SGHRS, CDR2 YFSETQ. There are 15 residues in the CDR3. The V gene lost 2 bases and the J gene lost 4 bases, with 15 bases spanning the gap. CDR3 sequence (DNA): TGCGCCAGCAGCTTATGGTTGGAGGGGGCAGAGACCCAGTACTTC. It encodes CASSLWLEGAETQYF.

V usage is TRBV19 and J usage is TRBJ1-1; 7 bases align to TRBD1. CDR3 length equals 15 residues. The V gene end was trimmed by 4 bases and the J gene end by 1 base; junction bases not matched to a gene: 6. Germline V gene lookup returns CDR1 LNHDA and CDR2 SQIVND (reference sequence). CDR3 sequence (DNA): TGTGCCAGTAGTAGGGACAGAGTATCGAACACTGAAGCTTTCTTT. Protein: CASSRDRVSNTEAFF.

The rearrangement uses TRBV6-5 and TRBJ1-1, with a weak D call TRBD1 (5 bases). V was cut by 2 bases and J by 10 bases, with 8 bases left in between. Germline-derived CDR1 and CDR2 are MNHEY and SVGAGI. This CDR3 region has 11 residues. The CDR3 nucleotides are TGTGCCAGCAGTTACCGGGGGGGAGCTTTCTTT. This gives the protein CASSYRGGAFF.

The CDR3 sequence: CAWSAWRAARESKQYF. CDR3 DNA: TGTGCCTGGAGTGCATGGAGGGCCGCAAGGGAGAGCAAGCAGTACTTC. This rearrangement joins TRBV30 to TRBJ2-7; D is perhaps TRBD2 (6 bases). The germline V gene has CDR1 GTSNPN and CDR2 SVGIG (reference sequence). CDR3 size: 16 residues. V was trimmed by 1 base and J by 8 bases, leaving 24 bases between them.

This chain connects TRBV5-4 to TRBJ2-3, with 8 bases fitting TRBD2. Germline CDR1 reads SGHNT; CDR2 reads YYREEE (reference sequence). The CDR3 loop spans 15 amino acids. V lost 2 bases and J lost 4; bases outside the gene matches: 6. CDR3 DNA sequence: TGTGCCAGCAGCTTTCGAACGGGGGGGCCAGATACGCAGTATTTT. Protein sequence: CASSFRTGGPDTQYF. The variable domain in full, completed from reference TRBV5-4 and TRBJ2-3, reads ETGVTQSPTHLIKTRGQQVTLRCSSQSGHNTVSWYQQALGQGPQFIFQYYREEENGRGNFPPRFSGLQFPNYSSELNVNALELDDSALYLCASSFRTGGPDTQYFGPGTRLTVL.

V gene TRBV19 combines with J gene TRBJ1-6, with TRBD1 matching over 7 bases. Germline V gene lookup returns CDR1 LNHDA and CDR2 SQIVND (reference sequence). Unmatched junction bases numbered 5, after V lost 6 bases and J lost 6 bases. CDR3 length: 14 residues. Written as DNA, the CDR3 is TGTGCCAGTAGGGAAAGACAGGGTAATTCACCCCTCCACTTT. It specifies CASRERQGNSPLHF.

The CDR3 region has the DNA TGTGCCAGCAGCTTAGGCGGGGGCAGGGGATATGGCGGCTACACCTTC. Translation gives CASSLGGGRGYGGYTF. The chain couples TRBV11-2 to TRBJ1-2; possibly TRBD1 for D (6 bases). The germline CDR1 and CDR2 sequences are SGHAT and FQNNGV. This CDR3 contains 16 residues. Trimming stripped 1 base from V and 8 bases from J, with 20 bases between.